The clone carrying this T cell receptor (beta chain) was detected many times. What it binds is unknown. The V end lost 5 bases, the J end lost 2 bases, and 18 bases lay between the germline ends. This CDR3 has 16 amino acids. CDR1 is SEHNR, CDR2 FQNEAQ, per germline (reference sequence). The data derive from a study of T cell repertoires in cytomegalovirus infection. Study-wide background: Public TCR beta signatures marked donors with CMV infection and the matching HLA. Study-wide findings and caveats: Based on cumulative public TCR beta family frequency, carriers of CMV plus the relevant HLA were identified.

TCRdb re-called the reads through MiXCR, storing one row per CDR3 protein. The repertoire consists of around 530,000 distinct CDR3 sequences, with 16% occurring once and the leading ten covering more than 20%. This receptor was identified in a human donor in good health (CMV status not recorded). Some clones in this sample may be carry-over from other donors' samples. The rearrangement joins TRBV7-9 to TRBJ2-5, with TRBD1 as a possible D gene (6 bases). Material for sequencing was CD8+ T cells from PBMCs. CDR3 DNA: TGTGCCAGCAGCCCCCCTACAGGGATGGGGCAAGAGACCCAGTACTTC. It encodes CASSPPTGMGQETQYF.